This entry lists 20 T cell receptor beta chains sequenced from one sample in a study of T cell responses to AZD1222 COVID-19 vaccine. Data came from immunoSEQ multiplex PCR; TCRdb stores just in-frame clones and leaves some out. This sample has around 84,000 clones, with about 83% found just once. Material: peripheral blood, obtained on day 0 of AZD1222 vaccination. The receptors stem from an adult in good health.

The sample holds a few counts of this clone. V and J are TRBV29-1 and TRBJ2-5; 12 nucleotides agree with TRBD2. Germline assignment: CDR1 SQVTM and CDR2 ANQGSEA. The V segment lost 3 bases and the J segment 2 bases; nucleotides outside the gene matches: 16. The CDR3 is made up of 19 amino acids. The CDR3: CSVEPLRAGTSGPQETQYF. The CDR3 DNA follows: TGCAGCGTTGAGCCCCTTAGGGCCGGGACTAGCGGGCCTCAAGAGACCCAGTACTTC.

CDR3 DNA: TGTGCCAGCAGGATCGGACGGGGACTTGGGTATGGCTACACCTTC. It yields the protein CASRIGRGLGYGYTF. The chain combines TRBV6-5 with TRBJ1-2; D possibly corresponds to TRBD1 (5 bases). CDR3 length: 15 amino acids. From germline, CDR1 is MNHEY and CDR2 SVGAGI. Trimming took off 6 bases at V and 5 bases at J, with 19 bases between the two ends.

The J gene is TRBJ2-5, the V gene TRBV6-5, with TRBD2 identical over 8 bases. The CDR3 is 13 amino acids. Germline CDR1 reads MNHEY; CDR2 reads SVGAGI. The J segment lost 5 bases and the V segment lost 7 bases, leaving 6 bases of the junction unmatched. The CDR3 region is CASTISGSETQYF. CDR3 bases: TGTGCCAGCACCATAAGCGGGAGTGAGACCCAGTACTTC.

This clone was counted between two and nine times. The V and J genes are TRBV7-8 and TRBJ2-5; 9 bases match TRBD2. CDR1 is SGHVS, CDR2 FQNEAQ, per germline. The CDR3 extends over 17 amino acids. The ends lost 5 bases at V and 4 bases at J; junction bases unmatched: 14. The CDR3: CASSPPLRGGGAETQYF. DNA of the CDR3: TGTGCCAGCAGCCCCCCCTTGCGTGGCGGGGGGGCAGAGACCCAGTACTTC.

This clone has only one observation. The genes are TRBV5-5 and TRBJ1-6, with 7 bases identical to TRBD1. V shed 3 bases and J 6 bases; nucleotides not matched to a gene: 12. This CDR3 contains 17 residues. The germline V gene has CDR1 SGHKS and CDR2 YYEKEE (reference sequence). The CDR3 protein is CASSSTPLGTANSPLHF. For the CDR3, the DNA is TGTGCCAGCAGCTCAACGCCCCTCGGGACAGCTAATTCACCCCTCCACTTT.

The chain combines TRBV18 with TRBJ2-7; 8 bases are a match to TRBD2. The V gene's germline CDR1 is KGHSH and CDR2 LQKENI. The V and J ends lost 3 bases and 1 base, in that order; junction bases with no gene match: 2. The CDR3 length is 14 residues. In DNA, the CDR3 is TGTGCCAGCTCACCCGGGGGGGGGTCCTACGAGCAGTACTTC. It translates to CASSPGGGSYEQYF.

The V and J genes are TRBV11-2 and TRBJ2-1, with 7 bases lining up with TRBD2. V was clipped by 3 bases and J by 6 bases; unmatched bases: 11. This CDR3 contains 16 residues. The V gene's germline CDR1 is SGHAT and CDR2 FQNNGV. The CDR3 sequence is CASSLTLAAAFNEQFF. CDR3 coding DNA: TGTGCCAGCAGCTTGACTCTAGCGGCAGCTTTCAATGAGCAGTTCTTC.

This CDR3 reads CASWERGGRETQYF. The CDR3 coding sequence is TGTGCCAGCTGGGAGCGGGGGGGTAGAGAGACCCAGTACTTC. The rearrangement uses TRBV28 and TRBJ2-5, with TRBD2 identical over 10 bases. In germline, CDR1 is MDHEN, CDR2 SYDVKM. The CDR3 runs to 14 residues. Trimming took 8 bases from V and 4 from J; bases not matched to a gene: 7.

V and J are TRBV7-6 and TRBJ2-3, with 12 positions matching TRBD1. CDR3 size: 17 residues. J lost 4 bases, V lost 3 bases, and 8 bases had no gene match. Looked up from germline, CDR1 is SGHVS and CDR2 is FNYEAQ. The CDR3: CASSLGQGARRADTQYF. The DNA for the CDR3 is TGTGCCAGCAGCTTGGGACAGGGGGCAAGAAGGGCAGATACGCAGTATTTT.

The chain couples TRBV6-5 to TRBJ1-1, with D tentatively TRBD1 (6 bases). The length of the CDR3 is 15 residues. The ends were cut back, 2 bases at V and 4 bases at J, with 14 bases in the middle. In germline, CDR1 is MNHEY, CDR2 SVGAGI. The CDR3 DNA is TGTGCCAGCAGTTACCGGGGGCTAAGGAGCACTGAAGCTTTCTTT. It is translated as CASSYRGLRSTEAFF.

This CDR3 reads CASSPDSSNYGYTF. The CDR3 region has the DNA TGTGCCAGCTCACCTGACAGTAGTAACTATGGCTACACCTTC. The chain is built from TRBV18 and TRBJ1-2, with D perhaps matching TRBD1 (5 bases). The CDR3 is 14 amino acids. Deletions cut 3 bases from V and 1 base from J, with 9 bases between. Germline V CDR1 and CDR2: KGHSH, LQKENI. Complete variable domain (other parts from reference TRBV18 and TRBJ1-2): NAGVMQNPRHLVRRRGQEARLRCSPMKGHSHVYWYRQLPEEGLKFMVYLQKENIIDESGMPKERFSAEFPKEGPSILRIQQVVRGDSAAYFCASSPDSSNYGYTFGSGTRLTVV.

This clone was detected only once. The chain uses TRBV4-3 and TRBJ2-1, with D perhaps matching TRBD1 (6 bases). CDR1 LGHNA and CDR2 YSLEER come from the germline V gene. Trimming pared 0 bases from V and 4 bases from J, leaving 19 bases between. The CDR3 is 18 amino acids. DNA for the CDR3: TGCGCCAGCAGCCAAGACGGGCCGAGGGGGTACCGATACAATGAGCAGTTCTTC. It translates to CASSQDGPRGYRYNEQFF.

This CDR3 reads CASSFRQGPYEQYF. The DNA for the CDR3 is TGTGCCAGCAGTTTCAGGCAGGGTCCCTACGAGCAGTACTTC. The gene calls are TRBV27 and TRBJ2-7; D might be TRBD1 (5 bases). Per the germline V gene, CDR1 is MNHEY and CDR2 is SMNVEV (reference sequence). Trimming removed 3 bases from V and 2 bases from J, with 11 bases in between. The CDR3 loop spans 14 amino acids.

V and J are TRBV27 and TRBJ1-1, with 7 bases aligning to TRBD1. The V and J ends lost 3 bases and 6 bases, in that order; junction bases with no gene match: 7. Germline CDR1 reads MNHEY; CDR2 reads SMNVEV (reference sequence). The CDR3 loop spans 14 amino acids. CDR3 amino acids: CASSFSQGFAEAFF. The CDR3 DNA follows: TGTGCCAGCAGTTTCTCACAGGGGTTCGCTGAAGCTTTCTTT.

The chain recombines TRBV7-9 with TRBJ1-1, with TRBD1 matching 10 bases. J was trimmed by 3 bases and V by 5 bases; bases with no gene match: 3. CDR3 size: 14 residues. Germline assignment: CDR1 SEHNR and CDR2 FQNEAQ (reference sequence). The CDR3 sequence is CASSDGQGDTEAFF. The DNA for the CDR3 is TGTGCCAGCAGCGACGGACAGGGGGACACTGAAGCTTTCTTT.

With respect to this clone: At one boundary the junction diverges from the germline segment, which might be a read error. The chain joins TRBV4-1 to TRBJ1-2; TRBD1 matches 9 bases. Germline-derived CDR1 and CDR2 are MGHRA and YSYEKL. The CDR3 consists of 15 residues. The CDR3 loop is CASSARQGDNYGYTF. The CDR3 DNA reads TGCGCCAGCAGCGCCCGACAGGGGGACAACTACGGCTACACCTTC.

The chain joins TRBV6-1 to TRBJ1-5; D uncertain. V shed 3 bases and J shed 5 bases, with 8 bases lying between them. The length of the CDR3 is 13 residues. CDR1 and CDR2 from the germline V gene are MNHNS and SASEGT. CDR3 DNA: TGTGCCAGCAGTGAGGAGGGCGATCAGCCCCAGCATTTT. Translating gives CASSEEGDQPQHF.

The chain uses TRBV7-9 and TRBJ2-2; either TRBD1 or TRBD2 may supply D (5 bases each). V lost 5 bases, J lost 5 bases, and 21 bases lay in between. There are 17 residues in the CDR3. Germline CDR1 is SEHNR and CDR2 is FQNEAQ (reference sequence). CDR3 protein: CASSLGDQVFQTGELFF. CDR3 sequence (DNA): TGTGCCAGCAGCCTAGGGGACCAGGTCTTCCAAACCGGGGAGCTGTTTTTT.

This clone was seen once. CDR3 amino acids: CASSPPGVGGEKLFF. CDR3 bases: TGTGCCAGCAGCCCGCCAGGGGTTGGGGGGGAAAAACTGTTTTTT. The V gene is TRBV7-9, the J gene TRBJ1-4, with D perhaps TRBD1 (6 bases). The germline V and J ends were trimmed by 5 bases and 8 bases, with 18 bases remaining between them. Germline CDR1 reads SEHNR; CDR2 reads FQNEAQ (reference sequence). The CDR3 runs 15 residues.

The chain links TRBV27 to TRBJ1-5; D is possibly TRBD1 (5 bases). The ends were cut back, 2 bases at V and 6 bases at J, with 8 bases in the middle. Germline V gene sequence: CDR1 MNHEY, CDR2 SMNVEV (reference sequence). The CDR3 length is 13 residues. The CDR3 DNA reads TGTGCCAGCAGTTTAGGACAAAGTCAGCCCCAGCATTTT. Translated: CASSLGQSQPQHF.